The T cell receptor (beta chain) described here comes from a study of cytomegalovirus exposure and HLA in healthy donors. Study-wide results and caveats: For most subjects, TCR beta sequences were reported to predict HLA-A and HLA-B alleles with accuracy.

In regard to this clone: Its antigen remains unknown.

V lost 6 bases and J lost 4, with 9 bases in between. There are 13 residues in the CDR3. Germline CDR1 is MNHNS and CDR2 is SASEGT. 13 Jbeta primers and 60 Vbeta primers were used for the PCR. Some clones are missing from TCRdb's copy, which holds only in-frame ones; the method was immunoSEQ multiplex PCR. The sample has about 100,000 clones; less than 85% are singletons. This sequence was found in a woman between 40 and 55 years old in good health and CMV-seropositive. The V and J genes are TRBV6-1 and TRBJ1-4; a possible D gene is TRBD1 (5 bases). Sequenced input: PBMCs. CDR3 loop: CASSRDNNEKLFF. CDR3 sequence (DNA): TGTGCCAGCAGCAGGGATAATAATGAAAAACTGTTTTTT.